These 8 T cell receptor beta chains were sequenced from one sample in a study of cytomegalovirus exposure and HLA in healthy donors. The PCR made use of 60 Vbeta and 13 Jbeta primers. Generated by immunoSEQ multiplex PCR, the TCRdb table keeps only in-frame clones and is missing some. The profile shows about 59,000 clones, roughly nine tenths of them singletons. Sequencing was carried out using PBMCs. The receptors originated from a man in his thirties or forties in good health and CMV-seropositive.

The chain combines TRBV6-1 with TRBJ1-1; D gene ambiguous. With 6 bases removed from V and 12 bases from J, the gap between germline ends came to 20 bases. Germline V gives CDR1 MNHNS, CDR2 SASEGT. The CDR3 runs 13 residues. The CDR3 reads CASRRGPHGESFF. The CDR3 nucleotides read TGTGCCAGCAGGCGCGGACCGCACGGGGAATCTTTCTTT.

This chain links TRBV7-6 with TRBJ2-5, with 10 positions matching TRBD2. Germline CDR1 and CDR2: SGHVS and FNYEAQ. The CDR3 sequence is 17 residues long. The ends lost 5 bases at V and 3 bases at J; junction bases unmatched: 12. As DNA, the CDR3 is TGTGCCAGCAGCGTCCTTGGGGGTAGCGGGAGGAAAGAGACCCAGTACTTC. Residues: CASSVLGGSGRKETQYF.

This CDR3 is CASSEWLDSHSGNTIYF. In DNA, the CDR3 is TGCGCCAGCAGTGAGTGGCTCGACAGCCACTCTGGAAACACCATATATTTT. The rearrangement joins TRBV10-2 to TRBJ1-3, with a tentative D call TRBD1 (5 bases). V shed 1 base and J shed 0 bases, with 13 bases lying between them. This CDR3 comprises 17 residues. Looked up from germline, CDR1 is WSHSY and CDR2 is SAAADI.

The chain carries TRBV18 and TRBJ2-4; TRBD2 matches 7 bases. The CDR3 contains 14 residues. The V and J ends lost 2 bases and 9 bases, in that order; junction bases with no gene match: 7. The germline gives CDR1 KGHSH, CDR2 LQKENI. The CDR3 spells CASSPTGLEGIQYF. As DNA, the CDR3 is TGTGCCAGCTCACCAACAGGACTAGAAGGCATTCAGTACTTC.

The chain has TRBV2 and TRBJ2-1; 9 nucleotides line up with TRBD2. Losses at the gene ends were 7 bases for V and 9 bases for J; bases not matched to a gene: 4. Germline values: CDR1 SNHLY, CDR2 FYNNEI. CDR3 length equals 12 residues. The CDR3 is CASNGGRVEQFF. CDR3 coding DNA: TGTGCCAGCAATGGCGGGAGGGTTGAGCAGTTCTTC.

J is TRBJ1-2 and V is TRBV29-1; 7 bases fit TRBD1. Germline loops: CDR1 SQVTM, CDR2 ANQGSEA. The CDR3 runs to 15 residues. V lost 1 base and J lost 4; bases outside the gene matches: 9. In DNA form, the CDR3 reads TGCAGCGTTGAAGCTGACAGGGTAGAGATCTATGGCTACACCTTC. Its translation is CSVEADRVEIYGYTF.

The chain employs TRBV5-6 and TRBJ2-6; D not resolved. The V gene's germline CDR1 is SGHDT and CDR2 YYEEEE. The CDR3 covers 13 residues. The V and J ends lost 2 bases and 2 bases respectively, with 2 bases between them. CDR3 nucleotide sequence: TGTGCCAGCAGCTTTACTGGGGCCAACGTCCTGACTTTC. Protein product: CASSFTGANVLTF.

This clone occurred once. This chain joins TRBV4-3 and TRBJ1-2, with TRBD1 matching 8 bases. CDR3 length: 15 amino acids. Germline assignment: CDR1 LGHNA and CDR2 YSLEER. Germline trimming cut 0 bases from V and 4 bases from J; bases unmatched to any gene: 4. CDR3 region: CASSQEDRGFYGYTF. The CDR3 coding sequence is TGCGCCAGCAGCCAAGAAGACAGGGGCTTCTATGGCTACACCTTC.